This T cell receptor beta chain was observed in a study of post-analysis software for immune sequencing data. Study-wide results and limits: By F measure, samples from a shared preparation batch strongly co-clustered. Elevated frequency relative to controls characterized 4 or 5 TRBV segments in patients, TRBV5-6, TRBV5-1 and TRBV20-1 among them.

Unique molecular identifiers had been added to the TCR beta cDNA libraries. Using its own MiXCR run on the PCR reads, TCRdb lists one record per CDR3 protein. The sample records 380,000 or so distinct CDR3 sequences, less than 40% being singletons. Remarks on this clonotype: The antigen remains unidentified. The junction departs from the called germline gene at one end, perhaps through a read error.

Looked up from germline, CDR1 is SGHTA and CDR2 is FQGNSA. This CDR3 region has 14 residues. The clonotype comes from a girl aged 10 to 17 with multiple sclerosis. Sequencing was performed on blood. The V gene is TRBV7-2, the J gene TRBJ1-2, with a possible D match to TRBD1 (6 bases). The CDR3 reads CVSSSGFQGNGYTF. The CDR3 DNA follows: TGTGTCAGCAGCTCCGGATTTCAGGGGAACGGCTACACCTTC.